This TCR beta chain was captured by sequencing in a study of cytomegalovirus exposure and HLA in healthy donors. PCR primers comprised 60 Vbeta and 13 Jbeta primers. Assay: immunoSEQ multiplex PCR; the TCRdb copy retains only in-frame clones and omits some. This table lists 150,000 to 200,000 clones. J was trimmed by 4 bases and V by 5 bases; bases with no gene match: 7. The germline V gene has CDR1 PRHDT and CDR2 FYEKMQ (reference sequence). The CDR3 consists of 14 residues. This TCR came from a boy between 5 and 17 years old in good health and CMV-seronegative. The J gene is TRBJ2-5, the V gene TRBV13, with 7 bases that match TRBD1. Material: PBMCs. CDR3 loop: CASSPRTGIETQYF. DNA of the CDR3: TGTGCCAGCAGCCCCCGGACAGGAATAGAGACCCAGTACTTC.